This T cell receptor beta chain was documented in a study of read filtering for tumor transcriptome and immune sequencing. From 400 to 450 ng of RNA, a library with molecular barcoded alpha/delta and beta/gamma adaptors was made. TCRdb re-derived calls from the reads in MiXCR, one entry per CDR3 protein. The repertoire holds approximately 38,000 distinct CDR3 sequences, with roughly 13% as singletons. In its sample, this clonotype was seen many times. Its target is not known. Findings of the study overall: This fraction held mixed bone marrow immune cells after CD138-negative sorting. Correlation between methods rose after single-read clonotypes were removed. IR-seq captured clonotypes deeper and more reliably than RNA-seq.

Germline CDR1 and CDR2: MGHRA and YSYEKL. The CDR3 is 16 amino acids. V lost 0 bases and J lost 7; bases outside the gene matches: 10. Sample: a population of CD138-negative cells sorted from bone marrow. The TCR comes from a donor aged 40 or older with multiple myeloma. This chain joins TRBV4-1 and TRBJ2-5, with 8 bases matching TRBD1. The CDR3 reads CASSQDGTGLGVTQYF. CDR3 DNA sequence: TGCGCCAGCAGCCAAGATGGGACAGGTCTGGGGGTGACCCAGTACTTC.